This T cell receptor beta chain was retrieved from a study of regulatory T cells in long-lasting Graves disease. Study results and caveats: TRBV28, TRBJ1-2 and TRBJ2-5 were favored in persistent disease. Persistent Graves' cases showed lower TCR diversity than newly diagnosed cases.

Through Arm-PCR of CDR3 regions and iRepertoire HTBI primers, TCR beta libraries were built. Original data processing: Overall, samples carried around 68 TRBV and about 14 TRBJ segments. TCRdb processed the multiplex PCR reads anew with MiXCR; each CDR3 protein has one entry. It is TCRdb's table, rather than the study itself, that gives the V and J calls and clone size. The sample carries a few hundred thousand distinct CDR3 sequences, about a quarter recorded once. In the case of this clonotype: Its antigen is currently unknown.

The time point was: persistent/refractory GD, antithyroid drugs over 5 years with positive TRAb. The TCR library used RNA extracted from PBMCs. With EDTA tubes as the receptacles, around 10 milliliters of peripheral blood were drawn. CDR1 and CDR2 (germline): MNHEY, SVGEGT. V lost 0 bases and J lost 7, with 12 bases in between. This CDR3 is 14 amino acids long. This rearrangement joins TRBV6-2 or TRBV6-3 to TRBJ1-2, with D perhaps matching TRBD1 (5 bases). The sequencing here drew on peripheral blood mononuclear cells (PBMCs), taken when the disease was refractory, from a patient treated with antithyroid drugs. The source is a female donor with Graves disease. The CDR3 bases are TGTGCCAGCAGTTACTCCGGACAAAACGTTGGCTACACCTTC. It codes for CASSYSGQNVGYTF.